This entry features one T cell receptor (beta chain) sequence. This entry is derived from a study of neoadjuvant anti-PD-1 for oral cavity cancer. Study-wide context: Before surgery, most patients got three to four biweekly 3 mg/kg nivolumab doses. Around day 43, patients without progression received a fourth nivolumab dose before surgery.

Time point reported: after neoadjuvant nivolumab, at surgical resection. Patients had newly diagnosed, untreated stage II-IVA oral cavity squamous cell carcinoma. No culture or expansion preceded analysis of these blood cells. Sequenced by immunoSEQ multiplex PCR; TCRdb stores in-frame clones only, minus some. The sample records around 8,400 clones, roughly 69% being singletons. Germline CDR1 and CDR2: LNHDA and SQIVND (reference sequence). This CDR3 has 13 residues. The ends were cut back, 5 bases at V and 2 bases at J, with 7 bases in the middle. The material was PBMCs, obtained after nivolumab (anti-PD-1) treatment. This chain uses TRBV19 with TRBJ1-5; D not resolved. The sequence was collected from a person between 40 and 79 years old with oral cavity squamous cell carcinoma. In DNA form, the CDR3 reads TGTGCCAGTAGTTGGGCAGGCAATCAGCCCCAGCATTTT. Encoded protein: CASSWAGNQPQHF. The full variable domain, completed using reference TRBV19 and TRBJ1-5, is DGGITQSPKYLFRKEGQNVTLSCEQNLNHDAMYWYRQDPGQGLRLIYYSQIVNDFQKGDIAEGYSVSREKKESFPLTVTSAQKNPTAFYLCASSWAGNQPQHFGDGTRLSIL.